The following is a TCR beta chain sequence with its context. The data are from a study of blood T cell repertoires in COVID-19. On the study more broadly: Samples of COVID-19 (acute and convalescent) were obtained from the United States, Italy and Spain.

Germline values: CDR1 MGHRA, CDR2 YSYEKL. With 0 bases removed from V and 0 bases from J, the gap between germline ends came to 11 bases. CDR3 length: 16 residues. Authors' processing steps: Amplification with reference gene primers provided the estimates of nucleated cell counts. Clones were sequenced by immunoSEQ multiplex PCR, and TCRdb holds only the in-frame ones, with some missing. The D gene and trimming were derived from the DNA, and the V and J assignments and clone size from that table. In the table there are some 170,000 clones, roughly 87% of which are singletons. The source material was peripheral blood. This sequence joins TRBV4-1 and TRBJ1-2, with D unresolved. This receptor was obtained from a woman in her 70s with acute or convalescent COVID-19. CDR3 loop: CASSQDPNRANYGYTF. The DNA of the CDR3 is TGCGCCAGCAGCCAAGACCCCAATCGAGCTAACTATGGCTACACCTTC.